One sample yielded the 14 T cell receptor beta chains listed below, sequenced in a study of shared clonotypes between healthy human individuals. The data were produced by immunoSEQ multiplex PCR, yet TCRdb's version contains in-frame clones alone and is incomplete. This sample carries some 2,100,000 clones, around 95% of them seen once, and the ten largest clones take approximately 0.13%. The sequenced sample was naive CD4+ T cells sorted from blood. The subset: CD45RA+ positively selected. Every receptor here comes from a man between 18 and 29 years old in good health.

Notes on this clone: Distinct nucleotide sequences in the sample also encode this CDR3. This chain connects TRBV7-9 to TRBJ2-7, with D hard to call. Germline V gives CDR1 SEHNR, CDR2 FQNEAQ (reference sequence). The CDR3 extends over 14 amino acids. Trimming stripped 1 base from V and 1 base from J, with 8 bases between. The CDR3 DNA is TGTGCCAGCAGCTTAGACCAGGCTTCCTACGAGCAGTACTTC. Protein product: CASSLDQASYEQYF.

This chain uses TRBV5-4 with TRBJ2-4; D might be TRBD2 (6 bases). CDR1 and CDR2 from the germline V gene are SGHNT and YYREEE (reference sequence). Trimming shortened V by 1 base and J by 4 bases, and 9 bases separated the two germline ends. There are 14 residues in the CDR3. The CDR3, as DNA: TGTGCCAGCAGCTTGTCTGGGACTAAAAACATTCAGTACTTC. It translates to CASSLSGTKNIQYF.

Comments on this clone: Other DNA sequences in the sample encode the same CDR3. CDR3 DNA: TGTGCCAGTAGTATCGGCGCGACCTACGAGCAGTACTTC. Its protein is CASSIGATYEQYF. The chain employs TRBV19 and TRBJ2-7; the D is unclear. Germline V CDR1 and CDR2: LNHDA, SQIVND (reference sequence). V lost 3 bases and J 2 bases, leaving 8 bases between the germline ends. CDR3 length equals 13 residues.

Written as DNA, the CDR3 is TGTGCCAGCAGCTTAGGGGTTGGTGACGAGCAGTACTTC. This sequence encodes CASSLGVGDEQYF. The chain is built from TRBV7-9 and TRBJ2-7; no clear D gene. CDR3 size: 13 residues. Germline loops: CDR1 SEHNR, CDR2 FQNEAQ (reference sequence). V lost 1 base to trimming and J lost 5 bases, with 9 bases between them.

This chain connects TRBV9 to TRBJ2-7; 9 nucleotides line up with TRBD1. CDR1 SGDLS and CDR2 YYNGEE come from the germline V gene. This CDR3 has 15 residues. J was trimmed by 6 bases and V by 3 bases; bases with no gene match: 10. CDR3 nucleotides: TGTGCCAGCAGCGGAACCGGGACAGGGCGACGCGAGCAGTACTTC. It encodes CASSGTGTGRREQYF.

To note about this clone: The same CDR3 is also encoded by other DNA sequences in this sample. DNA for the CDR3: TGTGCCAGCAGCCCCCGACTAGCGGCATACGAGCAGTACTTC. Translated, it gives CASSPRLAAYEQYF. V is TRBV9 and J is TRBJ2-7; TRBD2 aligns across 9 bases. The CDR3 has 14 residues. In germline, CDR1 is SGDLS, CDR2 YYNGEE. The J segment lost 4 bases and the V segment lost 4 bases, leaving 6 bases of the junction unmatched.

This clone was counted a single time. The chain employs TRBV10-3 and TRBJ1-5; a possible D gene is TRBD1 (6 bases). Trimming pared 3 bases from V and 7 bases from J, leaving 10 bases between. The CDR3 covers 13 residues. Germline CDR1 reads ENHRY; CDR2 reads SYGVKD. This CDR3 reads CAISDQGNQPQHF. In nucleotides, the CDR3 is TGTGCCATCAGTGACCAGGGGAACCAGCCCCAGCATTTT.

The chain links TRBV30 to TRBJ2-1; 11 bases map to TRBD1. Trimming took 0 bases from V and 10 from J; bases not matched to a gene: 5. This CDR3 has 14 amino acids. Germline-derived CDR1 and CDR2 are GTSNPN and SVGIG (reference sequence). The CDR3 DNA sequence: TGTGCCTGGAGTGTAGGGGGACAGGGGGACGAGCAGTTCTTC. This encodes CAWSVGGQGDEQFF.

This chain links TRBV5-4 with TRBJ2-2, with 10 bases identical to TRBD2. CDR3 size: 16 residues. Germline assignment: CDR1 SGHNT and CDR2 YYREEE (reference sequence). J was trimmed by 1 base and V by 4 bases; bases with no gene match: 4. The CDR3 protein is CASSMGLAQNTGELFF. In nucleotides, the CDR3 is TGTGCCAGCAGCATGGGACTAGCGCAGAACACCGGGGAGCTGTTTTTT. The full variable domain, its missing parts supplied by reference TRBV5-4 and TRBJ2-2, is ETGVTQSPTHLIKTRGQQVTLRCSSQSGHNTVSWYQQALGQGPQFIFQYYREEENGRGNFPPRFSGLQFPNYSSELNVNALELDDSALYLCASSMGLAQNTGELFFGEGSRLTVL.

This clone was recorded once. CDR3 DNA: TGTGCCTGGGCGGGACACAATAATTCACCCCTCCACTTT. It is translated as CAWAGHNNSPLHF. The V gene is TRBV30, the J gene TRBJ1-6; D possibly corresponds to TRBD1 (6 bases). The V end lost 5 bases, the J end lost 5 bases, and 10 bases lay between the germline ends. Germline loops: CDR1 GTSNPN, CDR2 SVGIG (reference sequence). The CDR3 spans 13 residues.

This clone has only one observation. V usage is TRBV6-5 and J usage is TRBJ1-6; no clear D. The CDR3 runs 15 residues. Germline CDR1 and CDR2: MNHEY and SVGAGI. V lost 7 bases and J 0 bases, leaving 10 bases between the germline ends. The CDR3: CASTPGLSYNSPLHF. DNA of the CDR3: TGTGCCAGCACCCCGGGTCTCTCCTATAATTCACCCCTCCACTTT.

The chain combines TRBV14 with TRBJ1-2; D not resolved. Trimming stripped 4 bases from V and 10 bases from J, with 22 bases between. The CDR3 has 15 amino acids. The V gene's germline CDR1 is SGHDN and CDR2 FVKESK. As DNA, the CDR3 is TGTGCCAGCAGCCCGCCCGACTATGGCTTTGTATCCTACACCTTC. This encodes CASSPPDYGFVSYTF. The full variable domain, completed using reference TRBV14 and TRBJ1-2, is EAGVTQFPSHSVIEKGQTVTLRCDPISGHDNLYWYRRVMGKEIKFLLHFVKESKQDESGMPNNRFLAERTGGTYSTLKVQPAELEDSGVYFCASSPPDYGFVSYTFGSGTRLTVV.

This chain uses TRBV11-2 with TRBJ2-5; D may be TRBD1 (5 bases). Germline assignment: CDR1 SGHAT and CDR2 FQNNGV. Trimming pared 3 bases from V and 2 bases from J, leaving 10 bases between. The CDR3 length is 14 residues. CDR3 sequence: CASSFNKGQETQYF. CDR3 nucleotides: TGTGCCAGCAGCTTCAATAAGGGGCAAGAGACCCAGTACTTC.

For this clone: This sample also contains other DNA sequences that code for the same CDR3. This chain joins TRBV5-4 and TRBJ2-7; the D gene is possibly TRBD1 (7 bases). Germline V gene lookup returns CDR1 SGHNT and CDR2 YYREEE (reference sequence). With 3 bases removed from V and 6 bases from J, the gap between germline ends came to 16 bases. The length of the CDR3 is 14 residues. The CDR3 sequence is CASSYPGTAGEQYF. The CDR3 DNA follows: TGTGCCAGCAGCTACCCCGGGACAGCGGGCGAGCAGTACTTC.